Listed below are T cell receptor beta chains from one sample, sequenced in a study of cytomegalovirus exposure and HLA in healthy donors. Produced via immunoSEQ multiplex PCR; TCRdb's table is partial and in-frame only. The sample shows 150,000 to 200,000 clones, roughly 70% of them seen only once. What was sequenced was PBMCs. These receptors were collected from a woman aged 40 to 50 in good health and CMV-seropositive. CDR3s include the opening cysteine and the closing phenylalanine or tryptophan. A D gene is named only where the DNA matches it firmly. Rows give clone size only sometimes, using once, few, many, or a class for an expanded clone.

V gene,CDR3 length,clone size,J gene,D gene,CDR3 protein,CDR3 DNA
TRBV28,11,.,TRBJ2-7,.,CASSPGWEQYF,TGTGCCAGCAGTCCAGGCTGGGAGCAGTACTTC
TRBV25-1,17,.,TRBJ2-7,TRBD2,CASSAGIAGGSSYEQYF,TGTGCCAGCAGTGCCGGGATAGCGGGAGGGAGCTCCTACGAGCAGTACTTC
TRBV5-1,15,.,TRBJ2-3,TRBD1,CASSLRQGGTDTQYF,TGCGCCAGCAGCCTGCGACAGGGGGGTACAGATACGCAGTATTTT
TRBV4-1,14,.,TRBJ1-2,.,CASSQGGPNYGYTF,TGCGCCAGCAGCCAAGGAGGGCCTAACTATGGCTACACCTTC
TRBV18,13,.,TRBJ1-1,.,CASSPPGNTEAFF,TGTGCCAGCTCACCACCCGGGAACACTGAAGCTTTCTTT
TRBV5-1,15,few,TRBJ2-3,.,CASSLAERSGGTQYF,TGCGCCAGCAGCTTGGCCGAGCGGTCGGGTGGTACGCAGTATTTT
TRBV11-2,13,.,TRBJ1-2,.,CASSSLGLSGYTF,TGTGCCAGCAGCTCTCTCGGACTTAGTGGCTACACCTTC
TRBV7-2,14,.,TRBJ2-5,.,CASSLQAGQETQYF,TGTGCCAGCAGCTTACAGGCAGGGCAAGAGACCCAGTACTTC
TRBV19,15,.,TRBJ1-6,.,CASSIQGAQNSPLHF,TGTGCCAGTAGTATCCAGGGCGCCCAAAATTCACCCCTCCACTTT
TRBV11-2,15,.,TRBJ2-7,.,CASSLLVGGSYEQYF,TGTGCCAGCAGCTTATTGGTAGGGGGCTCCTACGAGCAGTACTTC
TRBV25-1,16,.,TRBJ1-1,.,CASSEPGGATDTEAFF,TGTGCCAGCAGTGAACCTGGGGGGGCGACAGACACTGAAGCTTTCTTT
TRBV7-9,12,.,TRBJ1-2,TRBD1,CASRAGTGYGTF,TGTGCCAGCAGGGCCGGGACAGGGTACGGCACCTTC